This T cell receptor (beta chain) derives from a study of blood T cell repertoires in COVID-19. Looking at the study overall: Acute and convalescent COVID-19 samples came from the United States, Italy and Spain. T cells, B-cell-depleted T cells, or PBMCs supplied cDNA or gDNA.

Sequenced by immunoSEQ multiplex PCR; TCRdb stores in-frame clones only, minus some. The sample contains about 250,000 clones, approximately 86% of which appear only once. The CDR3 consists of 15 residues. Germline assignment: CDR1 KGHSH and CDR2 LQKENI. Between the trimmed V and J ends, which lost 3 bases and 1 base, there was a span of 11 bases. This chain connects TRBV18 to TRBJ2-3; weak D call: TRBD2 (5 bases). The sequenced material came from peripheral blood. The sequence derives from a woman aged 55-75 years with active or convalescent COVID-19. The chain's CDR3 is CASSPRTGGTDTQYF. For the CDR3, the DNA is TGTGCCAGCTCACCCAGGACTGGGGGCACAGATACGCAGTATTTT.